These T cell receptor beta chains were read from a single sample in a study of metastatic and nonmetastatic thyroid tumors. TCRdb re-called clones from the PCR reads using MiXCR. Of over 15,000 clones listed, roughly 31% are singletons. Sequencing was carried out using blood. The source of these receptors is a female donor with papillary thyroid cancer or a benign thyroid nodule (not recorded which). Some clones in this sample may be carry-over from other donors' samples. CDR3s leave out the opening cysteine and the closing phenylalanine or tryptophan. The order of the fields is J gene, D gene, V gene, CDR3 protein. The D gene is left open where the match is weak.

j_call: TRBJ1-1
d_call: NA
v_call: TRBV6-1
cdr3_aa: ASSRPGPNTEAF

j_call: TRBJ2-2
d_call: NA
v_call: TRBV12-3/TRBV12-4
cdr3_aa: ASRPLTTGELF

j_call: TRBJ2-1
d_call: TRBD2
v_call: TRBV28
cdr3_aa: ASSSARLTGGNEQF

j_call: TRBJ2-7
d_call: TRBD1
v_call: TRBV28
cdr3_aa: ASSSPGTGIDEQY

j_call: TRBJ2-2
d_call: TRBD1
v_call: TRBV3-1
cdr3_aa: ASRYRGRLGELF

j_call: TRBJ2-7
d_call: NA
v_call: TRBV11-3
cdr3_aa: ASSRDSSYEQY

j_call: TRBJ2-7
d_call: TRBD1
v_call: TRBV19
cdr3_aa: ASSTKSDRSSDENY

j_call: TRBJ1-6
d_call: NA
v_call: TRBV4-2
cdr3_aa: ASSQDKSSPLH

j_call: TRBJ1-5
d_call: NA
v_call: TRBV6-1
cdr3_aa: ASSEDRGYQPQN

j_call: TRBJ2-3
d_call: TRBD1
v_call: TRBV2
cdr3_aa: ASSRAGTGHTDTQY

j_call: TRBJ2-7
d_call: TRBD2
v_call: TRBV20-1
cdr3_aa: SARPSGTSGKGAYEQY

j_call: TRBJ2-5
d_call: TRBD2
v_call: TRBV30
cdr3_aa: AWSQGRGGKETQY

j_call: TRBJ2-7
d_call: NA
v_call: TRBV7-2
cdr3_aa: ASSQEGGTAYEQY

j_call: TRBJ1-1
d_call: TRBD1
v_call: TRBV12-3/TRBV12-4
cdr3_aa: ASNQGGNTEAF

j_call: TRBJ2-7
d_call: TRBD2
v_call: TRBV2
cdr3_aa: ASRSGTSLIHEQY

j_call: TRBJ1-2
d_call: NA
v_call: TRBV11-2
cdr3_aa: ASSLGGTDNYGYT

j_call: TRBJ2-2
d_call: TRBD1
v_call: TRBV30
cdr3_aa: AWRRRAGGLNTGELF

j_call: TRBJ2-5
d_call: NA
v_call: TRBV7-9
cdr3_aa: ASSDPATVSIQETQY

j_call: TRBJ2-5
d_call: TRBD2
v_call: TRBV20-1
cdr3_aa: SAREASGGSGIRETQY

j_call: TRBJ1-1
d_call: NA
v_call: TRBV4-3
cdr3_aa: ASSQGQGGTEAF

j_call: TRBJ1-4
d_call: NA
v_call: TRBV12-3/TRBV12-4
cdr3_aa: ASSPGQGNEKLF

j_call: TRBJ1-1
d_call: NA
v_call: TRBV20-1
cdr3_aa: SAIDYGTEKRAL

j_call: TRBJ2-3
d_call: TRBD2
v_call: TRBV5-1
cdr3_aa: ASSSRGERGTDTQY

j_call: TRBJ2-5
d_call: NA
v_call: TRBV20-1
cdr3_aa: SARLQGGGETQY

j_call: TRBJ2-1
d_call: NA
v_call: TRBV9
cdr3_aa: ASSAPGTVSSYNEQF

j_call: TRBJ1-3
d_call: NA
v_call: TRBV5-1
cdr3_aa: ASSPASISSGNTIY

j_call: TRBJ2-2
d_call: NA
v_call: TRBV11-2
cdr3_aa: ASSFANTGELF

j_call: TRBJ2-4
d_call: NA
v_call: TRBV18
cdr3_aa: ASSPGGAGSKNIQY

j_call: TRBJ1-1
d_call: TRBD1
v_call: TRBV25-1
cdr3_aa: ASSSQGDTEAF

j_call: TRBJ1-3
d_call: NA
v_call: TRBV6-5
cdr3_aa: ASSNRANGNTIY

j_call: TRBJ2-3
d_call: TRBD2
v_call: TRBV5-1
cdr3_aa: ASSLERGVVDTQY

j_call: TRBJ1-1
d_call: NA
v_call: TRBV6-2/TRBV6-3
cdr3_aa: ASSLEENTEAF

j_call: TRBJ1-1
d_call: NA
v_call: TRBV30
cdr3_aa: AWSAQSWEAF

j_call: TRBJ2-3
d_call: TRBD2
v_call: TRBV5-5
cdr3_aa: ASSLDSGVSTDTQY

j_call: TRBJ2-3
d_call: TRBD1
v_call: TRBV27
cdr3_aa: ASSLLPGQGADTQY

j_call: TRBJ1-1
d_call: NA
v_call: TRBV9
cdr3_aa: ASSGGSTEAF